Below, 23 T cell receptor beta chains from the same sample are listed, as sequenced in a study of shared clonotypes between healthy human individuals. Assay used: immunoSEQ multiplex PCR; TCRdb lists only in-frame clones, some missing. The sample has roughly 1,000,000 clones; 70% to 80% are singletons. The material sequenced was memory CD4+ T cells from PBMCs. The subset here: CD45RA-negative fraction. These receptor sequences come from a man younger than 30 in good health. Some clones in this sample may be carry-over from other donors' samples.

The rearrangement uses TRBV2 and TRBJ1-6; TRBD1 might be the D (5 bases). Germline lookup yields CDR1 SNHLY and CDR2 FYNNEI. The CDR3 loop spans 13 amino acids. The germline V and J ends were trimmed by 7 bases and 8 bases, with 12 bases remaining between them. The CDR3 bases are TGTGCCAGCAAATATTTCAGGGATTCACCCCTCCACTTT. It translates to CASKYFRDSPLHF.

The V gene is TRBV19, the J gene TRBJ2-1, with 12 bases fitting TRBD2. Germline V gives CDR1 LNHDA, CDR2 SQIVND (reference sequence). Trimming at V came to 6 bases and at J to 8 bases, leaving 17 bases not matched to a gene. There are 18 residues in the CDR3. This CDR3 is CASSGLAGGPGVGDEQFF. CDR3 DNA sequence: TGTGCCAGTAGCGGGCTAGCGGGAGGGCCTGGGGTGGGCGATGAGCAGTTCTTC.

This chain uses TRBV28 with TRBJ1-5; 9 bases map to TRBD1. CDR3 length: 16 residues. Per germline, CDR1 MDHEN and CDR2 SYDVKM. J was trimmed by 2 bases and V by 5 bases; bases with no gene match: 7. CDR3 in amino acids: CASSLQGASRNQPQHF. The CDR3 DNA follows: TGTGCCAGCAGTCTACAGGGGGCGTCTCGCAATCAGCCCCAGCATTTT.

About this clone: The sample holds other DNA sequences that translate to the same CDR3. V gene TRBV5-1 combines with J gene TRBJ2-7; a weak D match, TRBD2 (6 bases). The CDR3 has 15 residues. The V end lost 4 bases, the J end lost 1 base, and 15 bases lay between the germline ends. CDR1 is SGHRS, CDR2 YFSETQ, per germline. CDR3 region: CASSLSAGGSYEQYF. CDR3 DNA: TGCGCCAGCAGCCTATCGGCCGGGGGTTCCTACGAGCAGTACTTC.

The chain is built from TRBV28 and TRBJ2-7; TRBD1 might be the D (5 bases). Per germline, CDR1 MDHEN and CDR2 SYDVKM. The CDR3 is 13 amino acids. The V end was cut by 2 bases, the J end by 3 bases, with 8 bases between. DNA of the CDR3: TGTGCCAGCAGTTTACCAGGGCACTACGAGCAGTACTTC. Translating it yields CASSLPGHYEQYF.

The chain combines TRBV9 with TRBJ2-1; D is possibly TRBD1 or TRBD2 (5 bases each). CDR3 length equals 16 residues. Looked up from germline, CDR1 is SGDLS and CDR2 is YYNGEE. Trimming stripped 4 bases from V and 10 bases from J, with 24 bases between. The CDR3 coding sequence is TGTGCCAGCAGCCAGACCGGGACGCTGATCGGGGTGGAGCAGTTCTTC. Amino acids: CASSQTGTLIGVEQFF.

V is TRBV4-1 and J is TRBJ2-7; TRBD2 matches 9 bases. The length of the CDR3 is 20 residues. V trimming: 2 bases; J trimming: 3 bases; junction bases outside the gene matches: 20. Germline loops: CDR1 MGHRA, CDR2 YSYEKL. CDR3 DNA sequence: TGCGCCAGCAGCCAACCCTGGATTAGAGGGGGAGCGGGAGGCGTCTACGAGCAGTACTTC. Its translation: CASSQPWIRGGAGGVYEQYF.

This clone was picked up one time. J is TRBJ2-7 and V is TRBV27; D is uncertain. V was cut by 4 bases and J by 0 bases, with 16 bases left in between. The CDR3 is 16 amino acids. Germline-derived CDR1 and CDR2 are MNHEY and SMNVEV (reference sequence). This CDR3 reads CASSSPRGQSSYEQYF. CDR3 coding DNA: TGTGCCAGCAGTTCCCCGCGCGGCCAGAGCTCCTACGAGCAGTACTTC.

The V call is TRBV7-4, the J call TRBJ2-7, with 9 bases aligning to TRBD2. This CDR3 is 20 amino acids long. Germline V gene data show CDR1 as SGHVT and CDR2 as SQSDAQ. The ends lost 2 bases at V and 3 bases at J; junction bases unmatched: 20. For the CDR3, the DNA is TGTGCCAGCAGCTTAACAGGGTTAAGCGGACTAGCGACAAAATACTACGAGCAGTACTTC. This gives the protein CASSLTGLSGLATKYYEQYF.

In nucleotides, the CDR3 is TGCGCCAGCAGCTTGGGGCCACTAGCGGGAGGAGAGACCCAGTACTTC. Its translation: CASSLGPLAGGETQYF. The genes are TRBV5-1 and TRBJ2-5, with TRBD2 matching over 12 bases. This CDR3 comprises 16 residues. Trimming cost V 0 bases and J 4 bases; bases outside gene matches: 4. The germline gives CDR1 SGHRS, CDR2 YFSETQ. Drawing the rest from reference TRBV5-1 and TRBJ2-5, the complete variable domain is KAGVTQTPRYLIKTRGQQVTLSCSPISGHRSVSWYQQTPGQGLQFLFEYFSETQRNKGNFPGRFSGRQFSNSRSEMNVSTLELGDSALYLCASSLGPLAGGETQYFGPGTRLLVL.

The chain links TRBV18 to TRBJ2-5; D perhaps matches TRBD2 (5 bases). The CDR3 loop spans 15 amino acids. The germline CDR1 and CDR2 sequences are KGHSH and LQKENI. V gave up 5 bases and J gave up 1 base, with 14 bases separating them. CDR3 sequence reads: CASSSLRAVQETQYF. CDR3 nucleotide sequence: TGTGCCAGCTCATCGCTGAGAGCGGTCCAAGAGACCCAGTACTTC.

The chain recombines TRBV23-1 with TRBJ2-3, with 9 bases that match TRBD2. TRBV23-1 is classed as an ORF, of uncertain function. V shed 0 bases, J shed 4 bases, and the junction held 14 bases outside the gene matches. The CDR3 is made up of 19 amino acids. As DNA, the CDR3 is TGCGCCAGCAGTCAATCCAGCCCAGCGGGAGGCCTAACAGCAGATACGCAGTATTTT. It is translated as CASSQSSPAGGLTADTQYF.

This clone was observed a single time. V gene TRBV4-1 combines with J gene TRBJ2-7, with D tentatively TRBD2 (5 bases). The CDR3 has 14 amino acids. The germline gives CDR1 MGHRA, CDR2 YSYEKL. V dropped 0 bases and J dropped 7 bases, with 13 bases sitting between them. The CDR3 loop is CASSQDPSTGEQYF. For the CDR3, the DNA is TGCGCCAGCAGCCAAGACCCCTCGACGGGGGAGCAGTACTTC.

The chain combines TRBV6-5 with TRBJ1-4, with D unresolved. The V end was cut by 0 bases, the J end by 3 bases, with 8 bases between. This CDR3 has 15 residues. From germline, CDR1 is MNHEY and CDR2 SVGAGI. In DNA, the CDR3 is TGTGCCAGCAGTTACTCGGGAGTTCCTAATGAAAAACTGTTTTTT. It is translated as CASSYSGVPNEKLFF.

The gene calls are TRBV5-1 and TRBJ1-1; D gene uncertain. The CDR3 spans 11 residues. Germline V gene lookup returns CDR1 SGHRS and CDR2 YFSETQ. The V end was cut by 5 bases, the J end by 4 bases, with 6 bases between. CDR3 DNA sequence: TGCGCCAGCAGGGAGGGCACTGAAGCTTTCTTT. The encoded protein is CASREGTEAFF.

This rearrangement joins TRBV28 to TRBJ1-5; no definite D call. The CDR3 contains 15 residues. CDR1 and CDR2 (germline): MDHEN, SYDVKM. The V and J ends lost 5 bases and 2 bases respectively, with 13 bases between them. The CDR3 nucleotides are TGTGCCAGCAGTCGGAAGGGATGGGGCAATCAGCCCCAGCATTTT. This gives the protein CASSRKGWGNQPQHF. The full variable domain, in which reference TRBV28 and TRBJ1-5 provide the parts outside the CDR3, is DVKVTQSSRYLVKRTGEKVFLECVQDMDHENMFWYRQDPGLGLRLIYFSYDVKMKEKGDIPEGYSVSREKKERFSLILESASTNQTSMYLCASSRKGWGNQPQHFGDGTRLSIL.

The V gene is TRBV28, the J gene TRBJ2-7, with a possible D match to TRBD2 (5 bases). The V end was cut by 11 bases, the J end by 0 bases, with 17 bases between. CDR3 length: 14 residues. From germline, CDR1 is MDHEN and CDR2 SYDVKM. This CDR3 is CAADSTASSYEQYF. CDR3 DNA sequence: TGTGCCGCGGACTCGACGGCTAGCTCCTACGAGCAGTACTTC.

With respect to this clone: Other DNA sequences within the sample encode an identical CDR3. The chain links TRBV5-1 to TRBJ1-3; 8 nucleotides agree with TRBD1. With V trimmed by 2 bases and J by 4 bases, 2 bases remained unmatched. Germline V gives CDR1 SGHRS, CDR2 YFSETQ. CDR3 length: 14 amino acids. CDR3 residues: CASSFSGGGNTIYF. As DNA, the CDR3 is TGCGCCAGCAGCTTCTCAGGGGGCGGAAACACCATATATTTT.

A note on this clone: One base separates it from a far larger clone, so it is likely a read error. Other DNA sequences in the same sample also yield this CDR3. This rearrangement joins TRBV6-1 to TRBJ2-3; D remains unclear. Germline V gives CDR1 MNHNS, CDR2 SASEGT. The V end was cut by 6 bases, the J end by 2 bases, with 3 bases between. The length of the CDR3 is 11 residues. CDR3 sequence reads: CASSDTDTQYF. CDR3 DNA: TGTGCCAGCAGCGACACAGATACGCAGTATTTT.

This clone was seen just once. V usage is TRBV6-1 and J usage is TRBJ2-5; D call uncertain. The CDR3 loop spans 14 amino acids. V was pared by 6 bases and J by 4 bases, with 15 bases between. Germline V lookup: CDR1 MNHNS, CDR2 SASEGT. The CDR3 loop reads CASSARTPGETQYF. DNA for the CDR3: TGTGCCAGCAGCGCAAGAACCCCCGGAGAGACCCAGTACTTC.

This chain joins TRBV2 and TRBJ2-5, with D perhaps TRBD2 (6 bases). CDR3 length equals 13 residues. Trimming removed 7 bases at V and 9 bases at J, with 18 bases between. Germline CDR1 reads SNHLY; CDR2 reads FYNNEI. CDR3 nucleotides: TGTGCCAGCACTGGACTAAGCCGTATGGCCCAGTACTTC. Protein: CASTGLSRMAQYF.

The chain couples TRBV5-1 to TRBJ2-7; 7 nucleotides match TRBD2. Germline V gene lookup returns CDR1 SGHRS and CDR2 YFSETQ. There are 15 residues in the CDR3. With 4 bases clipped from V and 2 bases from J, the junction kept 9 bases outside the gene matches. CDR3 sequence (DNA): TGCGCCAGCAGCCCTGTAGCGGGTACCACCTACGAGCAGTACTTC. Protein sequence: CASSPVAGTTYEQYF.

V gene TRBV5-4 combines with J gene TRBJ2-1; D might be TRBD2 (6 bases). CDR3 length: 13 amino acids. Germline values: CDR1 SGHNT, CDR2 YYREEE (reference sequence). Trimming removed 0 bases from V and 8 bases from J, with 9 bases in between. CDR3 DNA: TGTGCCAGCAGCTTGGGGGGGGACCATGAGCAGTTCTTC. This sequence encodes CASSLGGDHEQFF. The full variable domain, its missing parts supplied by reference TRBV5-4 and TRBJ2-1, is ETGVTQSPTHLIKTRGQQVTLRCSSQSGHNTVSWYQQALGQGPQFIFQYYREEENGRGNFPPRFSGLQFPNYSSELNVNALELDDSALYLCASSLGGDHEQFFGPGTRLTVL.